This record covers a single T cell receptor beta chain. This sample was included in a study of OX40 agonist ivuxolimab in advanced cancers. Study overall: One patient with hepatocellular carcinoma and two with cutaneous melanoma, three in all, had partial responses.

The repertoire was sequenced with immunoSEQ multiplex PCR; TCRdb's copy has only in-frame clones and lacks some. The sample has 7,500 to 10,000 clones, about 87% seen once; the top ten hold 15% to 20%. The CDR3 length is 14 residues. Germline CDR1 is MNHEY and CDR2 is SMNVEV (reference sequence). The V end was cut by 3 bases, the J end by 1 base, with 10 bases between. The source of this sequence is an adult with an advanced solid tumor such as melanoma, head and neck, liver or kidney cancer. This material consisted of CD4+ or CD8+ T cells sorted from blood, taken in a trial of the OX40 agonist ivuxolimab. The chain joins TRBV27 to TRBJ2-7, with D unclear. CDR3: CASSLGRRSYEQYF. The CDR3 nucleotides read TGTGCCAGCAGTTTGGGTCGGAGATCCTACGAGCAGTACTTC.